The sequence of this T cell receptor beta chain was determined in a study of blood T cell repertoires in COVID-19. Across the whole study: Samples of COVID-19 (acute and convalescent) were obtained from the United States, Italy and Spain. T cells, B-cell-depleted T cells, or PBMCs provided the cDNA or gDNA that served as material.

As originally analysed: Reference gene primer amplification gave estimated nucleated cell counts. The protocol was immunoSEQ multiplex PCR, while the TCRdb copy is restricted to in-frame clones and leaves out a portion. V and J calls and clone size come straight from that table; D and trimming were deduced from the DNA. The sample includes more than 200,000 clones, roughly four fifths of them seen just once. The specimen sequenced was peripheral blood. This sequence originates from a woman in her thirties or forties with active or convalescent COVID-19.

The DNA of the CDR3 is TGTGCCAGCAGCCCAAGGCTGAGCGCTAATGAAAAACTGTTTTTT. Protein sequence: CASSPRLSANEKLFF. The gene calls are TRBV7-9 and TRBJ1-4; D not resolved. Trimming removed 5 bases from V and 3 bases from J, with 13 bases in between. The germline gives CDR1 SEHNR, CDR2 FQNEAQ (reference sequence). The CDR3 runs to 15 residues.